This is a list of T cell receptor beta chains from one sample in a study of T cell repertoires in cytomegalovirus infection. Antigen specificity for these receptors is unknown. In TCRdb, the reads were re-called with MiXCR into one record per CDR3 protein. The sample yields some 130,000 distinct CDR3 sequences, 20% to 30% seen once. Sequenced sample: PBMCs, sequenced either directly or after in vitro stimulation (not recorded which). The receptors derive from a human donor in good health (CMV status not recorded). Some clones in this sample may be carry-over from other donors' samples. CDR3s include the opening cysteine and the closing phenylalanine or tryptophan. Each record gives: D gene, V gene, clone size, J gene, CDR3 protein, CDR3 DNA. A D gene is named only where the DNA matches it firmly. Rows give clone size only sometimes, using once, few, many, or a class for an expanded clone.

TRBD1,TRBV6-1,few,TRBJ2-1,CASREGRAGGYNEQFF,TGTGCCAGCAGAGAGGGACGGGCAGGGGGCTACAATGAGCAGTTCTTC
.,TRBV12-3/TRBV12-4,few,TRBJ2-2,CARGPTGTGELFF,TGTGCCAGGGGCCCCACAGGGACCGGGGAGCTGTTTTTT
TRBD2,TRBV13,.,TRBJ2-1,CASSLGFGAIAGGNEQFF,TGTGCCAGCAGCCTAGGTTTCGGCGCGATAGCGGGAGGGAATGAGCAGTTCTTC
TRBD2,TRBV6-5,few,TRBJ2-7,CASRSGTSGGKAYEQYF,TGTGCCAGCAGATCCGGGACTAGCGGGGGGAAAGCCTACGAGCAGTACTTC
.,TRBV10-3,few,TRBJ1-5,CAISEGKQPQHF,TGTGCCATCAGTGAGGGTAAACAGCCCCAGCATTTT
.,TRBV7-2,few,TRBJ2-1,CASSASNEQFF,TGTGCCAGCAGCGCTTCCAATGAGCAGTTCTTC
.,TRBV27,few,TRBJ1-2,CASSLFQGNSGYTF,TGTGCCAGCAGTTTATTCCAGGGAAACTCCGGCTACACCTTC
.,TRBV7-8,many,TRBJ1-2,CASSTRHGANYGYTF,TGTGCCAGCAGCACCCGACACGGAGCTAACTATGGCTACACCTTC
.,TRBV25-1,.,TRBJ1-1,CASSSGWKAFF,TGTGCCAGCAGTTCAGGGTGGAAAGCTTTCTTT
.,TRBV4-3,.,TRBJ2-1,CASSQGSGYNEQFF,TGCGCCAGCAGCCAAGGGTCAGGGTACAATGAGCAGTTTTTC
TRBD2,TRBV9,few,TRBJ2-2,CASSGAGTSRSGELFF,TGTGCCAGCAGCGGGGCCGGGACTAGCAGATCCGGGGAGCTGTTTTTT
.,TRBV7-8,many,TRBJ1-2,CASSLGDSGGRGYTF,TGTGCCAGCAGCTTAGGAGACTCAGGAGGAAGGGGCTACACCTTC
.,TRBV19,few,TRBJ1-3,CASSIDGGNTIYF,TGTGCCAGTAGTATAGACGGAGGAAACACCATATATTTT
.,TRBV7-6,many,TRBJ2-3,CASSFPSVAGTDTQYF,TGTGCCAGCAGCTTTCCCTCCGTAGCAGGAACAGATACGCAGTATTTT
TRBD1,TRBV28,.,TRBJ2-7,CASSPPGTEAYEQYF,TGTGCCAGCAGCCCCCCAGGGACAGAAGCCTACGAGCAGTACTTC
TRBD1,TRBV10-3,few,TRBJ2-7,CATTGTGQNLTTYEQYF,TGTGCCACGACCGGGACAGGGCAAAACTTAACAACCTACGAGCAGTACTTC
TRBD2,TRBV7-9,many,TRBJ2-7,CASNPSGTSVYEQYF,TGTGCCAGCAACCCGTCGGGGACTAGCGTCTACGAGCAGTACTTC
TRBD1,TRBV2,.,TRBJ1-5,CASTRGPVINNQPQHF,TGTGCCAGCACCAGGGGGCCGGTTATTAACAATCAGCCCCAGCATTTT
TRBD1,TRBV28,many,TRBJ2-7,CASSFLPGQGKNEQYF,TGTGCCAGCAGTTTCCTACCGGGACAGGGTAAGAACGAGCAGTACTTC
TRBD2,TRBV20-1,few,TRBJ2-7,CSARDEGLAGVSYEQYF,TGCAGTGCTAGAGACGAGGGACTAGCGGGAGTCTCCTACGAGCAGTACTTC
.,TRBV6-5,.,TRBJ2-2,CASTLAGSAGELFF,TGTGCCAGCACCCTGGCAGGGAGCGCCGGGGAGCTGTTTTTT
.,TRBV5-8,many,TRBJ1-5,CASSFLPGVVNQPQHF,TGTGCCAGCAGCTTTTTACCAGGGGTGGTCAATCAGCCCCAGCATTTT
TRBD2,TRBV7-2,many,TRBJ2-1,CASSHGTSGTEQFF,TGTGCCAGCAGCCATGGGACTAGCGGGACGGAGCAGTTCTTC
.,TRBV6-6,many,TRBJ1-5,CASSYGQGIYNQPQHF,TGTGCCAGCAGTTACGGGCAGGGGATATACAATCAGCCCCAGCATTTT
TRBD2,TRBV19,few,TRBJ2-1,CASSILGLAHPGYNEQFF,TGTGCCAGTAGTATATTGGGACTAGCTCACCCTGGCTACAATGAGCAGTTCTTC
TRBD2,TRBV5-4,few,TRBJ2-4,CASSSQAGGASAKNIQYF,TGTGCCAGCAGCTCGCAAGCGGGAGGGGCGAGTGCCAAAAACATTCAGTACTTC
.,TRBV7-2,many,TRBJ2-7,CASSLDRGGGFEQYF,TGTGCCAGCAGCTTAGATCGAGGGGGGGGATTCGAGCAGTACTTC
.,TRBV19,few,TRBJ2-1,CASSTDYNEQFF,TGTGCCAGTAGTACGGACTACAATGAGCAGTTCTTC
.,TRBV10-3,few,TRBJ1-5,CAISSGGQPQHF,TGTGCCATCAGCTCAGGTGGCCAGCCCCAGCATTTT
TRBD1,TRBV7-2,few,TRBJ1-2,CASSGPPGQGAHYGYTF,TGTGCCAGCAGCGGTCCCCCGGGACAGGGGGCACACTATGGCTACACCTTC
TRBD2,TRBV14,.,TRBJ2-7,CASSLRPLAGGYEQYF,TGTGCCAGCAGCCTGAGGCCACTAGCGGGAGGCTACGAGCAGTACTTC
TRBD1,TRBV7-7,few,TRBJ2-5,CASSSGTGGETQYF,TGTGCTAGCAGCTCCGGGACAGGGGGAGAGACCCAGTACTTC
.,TRBV12-3/TRBV12-4,.,TRBJ1-5,CASSPPGGQRQPQHF,TGTGCCAGCAGCCCCCCCGGGGGGCAGCGGCAGCCCCAGCATTTT
.,TRBV19,few,TRBJ2-1,CASSMIRSSYNEQFF,TGTGCCAGTAGTATGATTAGGAGCTCCTACAATGAGCAGTTCTTC
.,TRBV10-3,few,TRBJ1-1,CASRQAMNTEAFF,TGTGCCAGCCGACAGGCCATGAACACTGAAGCTTTCTTT
.,TRBV4-1,many,TRBJ1-6,CASSSSAGIGNSPLHF,TGCGCCAGCAGCTCGTCGGCAGGGATCGGCAATTCACCCCTCCACTTT
.,TRBV6-2/TRBV6-3,.,TRBJ1-1,CASSYRANTEAFF,TGTGCCAGCAGTTACAGAGCGAACACTGAAGCTTTCTTT
.,TRBV4-3,.,TRBJ1-5,CASSQDRGRNQPQHF,TGCGCCAGCAGCCAAGATCGGGGGAGAAATCAGCCCCAGCATTTT
.,TRBV4-1,few,TRBJ1-5,CASRGPGYNQPQHF,TGCGCCAGCCGCGGTCCCGGCTACAATCAGCCCCAGCATTTT
.,TRBV27,.,TRBJ2-3,CASSLSVRATDTQYF,TGTGCCAGCAGTTTATCCGTTAGGGCAACAGATACGCAGTATTTT
.,TRBV7-2,.,TRBJ1-3,CASSLPGRLETPIYF,TGTGCCAGCAGCTTGCCGGGACGCCTGGAAACCCCCATATATTTT
.,TRBV6-2/TRBV6-3,.,TRBJ2-7,CAVSLGGSSYEQYF,TGTGCCGTCTCCCTGGGCGGGTCATCCTACGAGCAGTACTTC
TRBD2,TRBV7-2,many,TRBJ2-7,CASSPNPGLANQKVREQYF,TGTGCCAGCAGCCCAAATCCGGGACTAGCGAATCAAAAAGTACGTGAGCAGTACTTC
TRBD1,TRBV28,.,TRBJ2-5,CASRGTGGVETQYF,TGTGCCAGCAGAGGGACAGGAGGTGTAGAGACCCAGTACTTC
.,TRBV24-1,.,TRBJ2-6,CATSDSGTGANVLTF,TGTGCCACCAGTGATTCAGGGACCGGGGCCAACGTCCTGACTTTC
.,TRBV15,.,TRBJ2-5,CATSSDSPYQETQYF,TGTGCCACCAGCAGTGATAGTCCTTACCAAGAGACCCAGTACTTC
.,TRBV10-2,.,TRBJ2-1,CASSVSLEPFF,TGCGCCAGCAGTGTTTCTCTTGAGCCGTTCTTC
TRBD1,TRBV7-9,few,TRBJ2-7,CASSLAQGPSYEQYF,TGTGCCAGCAGCTTAGCACAGGGGCCCTCCTACGAGCAGTACTTC
.,TRBV7-6,few,TRBJ2-4,CASSYPSGENIQYF,TGTGCCAGCAGCTACCCCTCGGGGGAAAACATTCAGTACTTC
.,TRBV28,.,TRBJ2-2,CASRQAGELFF,TGTGCCAGCAGGCAGGCCGGGGAGCTGTTTTTT
.,TRBV4-3,few,TRBJ1-5,CASSQEARGGQPQHF,TGCGCCAGCAGCCAAGAGGCCCGGGGAGGTCAGCCCCAGCATTTT
.,TRBV29-1,few,TRBJ1-6,CSVAVAGNGALHF,TGCAGCGTTGCGGTGGCAGGGAACGGAGCCCTCCACTTT
.,TRBV5-4,few,TRBJ2-3,CASSQTGTDTQYF,TGTGCCAGCAGCCAGACAGGCACAGATACGCAGTATTTT
.,TRBV11-2,many,TRBJ2-4,CASSSPADLAKNIQYF,TGTGCCAGCAGCAGCCCAGCGGATCTAGCCAAAAACATTCAGTACTTC
.,TRBV19,few,TRBJ2-7,CASESSTYEQYF,TGTGCCAGCGAGTCCTCGACCTACGAGCAGTACTTC